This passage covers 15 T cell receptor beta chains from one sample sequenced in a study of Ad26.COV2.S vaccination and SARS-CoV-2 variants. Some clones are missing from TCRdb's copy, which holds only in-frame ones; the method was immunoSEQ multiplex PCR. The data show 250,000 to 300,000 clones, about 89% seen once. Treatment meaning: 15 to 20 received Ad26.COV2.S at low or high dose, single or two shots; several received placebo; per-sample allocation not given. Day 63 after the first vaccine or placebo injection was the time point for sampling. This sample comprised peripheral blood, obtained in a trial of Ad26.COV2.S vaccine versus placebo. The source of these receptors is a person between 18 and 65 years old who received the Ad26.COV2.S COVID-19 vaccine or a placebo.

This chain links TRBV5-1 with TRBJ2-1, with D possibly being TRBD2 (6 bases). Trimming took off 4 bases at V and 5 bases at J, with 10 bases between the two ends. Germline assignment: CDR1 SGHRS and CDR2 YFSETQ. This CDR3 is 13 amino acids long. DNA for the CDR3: TGCGCCAGCAGCGACCTAGCGAACAATGAGCAGTTCTTC. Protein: CASSDLANNEQFF.

In DNA form, the CDR3 reads TGTGCCAGCCTTCGAGCAGACCAAGAGACCCAGTACTTC. This translates into CASLRADQETQYF. V and J are TRBV18 and TRBJ2-5; D not certain. This CDR3 spans 13 amino acids. Germline CDR1 and CDR2: KGHSH and LQKENI. The ends were cut back, 8 bases at V and 0 bases at J, with 10 bases in the middle.

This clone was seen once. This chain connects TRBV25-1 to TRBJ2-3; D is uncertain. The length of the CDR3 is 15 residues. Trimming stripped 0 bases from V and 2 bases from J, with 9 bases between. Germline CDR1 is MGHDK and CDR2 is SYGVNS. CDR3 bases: TGTGCCAGCAGTGAATATAGAGGCAACACAGATACGCAGTATTTT. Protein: CASSEYRGNTDTQYF.

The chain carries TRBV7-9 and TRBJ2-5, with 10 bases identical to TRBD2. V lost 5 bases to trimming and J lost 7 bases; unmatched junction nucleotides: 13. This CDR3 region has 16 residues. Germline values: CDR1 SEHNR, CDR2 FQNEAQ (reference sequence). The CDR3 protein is CASSPLSGRAGWTQYF. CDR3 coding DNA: TGTGCCAGCAGCCCCCTAAGCGGGAGGGCCGGGTGGACCCAGTACTTC.

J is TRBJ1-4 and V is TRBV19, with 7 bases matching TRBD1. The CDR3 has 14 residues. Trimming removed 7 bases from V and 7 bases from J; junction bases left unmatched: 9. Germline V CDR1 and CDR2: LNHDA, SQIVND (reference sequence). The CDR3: CASTLTGWGEKLFF. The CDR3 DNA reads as TGTGCCAGTACCCTGACAGGGTGGGGTGAAAAACTGTTTTTT.

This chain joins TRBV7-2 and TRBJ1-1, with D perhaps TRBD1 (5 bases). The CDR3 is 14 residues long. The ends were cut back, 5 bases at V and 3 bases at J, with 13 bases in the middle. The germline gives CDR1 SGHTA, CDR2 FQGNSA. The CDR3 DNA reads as TGTGCCAGCAGCCTCGGGGGAGGATACACTGAAGCTTTCTTT. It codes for CASSLGGGYTEAFF.

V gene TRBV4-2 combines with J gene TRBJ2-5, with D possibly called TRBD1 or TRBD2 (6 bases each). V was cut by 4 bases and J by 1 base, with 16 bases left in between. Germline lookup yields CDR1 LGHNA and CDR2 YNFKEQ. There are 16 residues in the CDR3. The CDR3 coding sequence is TGTGCCAGCAGCCCCAGGGGAGGTGGCTTCCAAGAGACCCAGTACTTC. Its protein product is CASSPRGGGFQETQYF.

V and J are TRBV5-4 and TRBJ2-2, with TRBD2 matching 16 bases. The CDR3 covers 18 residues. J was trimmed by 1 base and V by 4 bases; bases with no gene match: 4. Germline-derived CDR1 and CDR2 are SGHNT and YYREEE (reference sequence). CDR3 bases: TGTGCCAGCAGCCGGGGACTAGCGGGAGGGGGGAACACCGGGGAGCTGTTTTTT. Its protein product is CASSRGLAGGGNTGELFF.

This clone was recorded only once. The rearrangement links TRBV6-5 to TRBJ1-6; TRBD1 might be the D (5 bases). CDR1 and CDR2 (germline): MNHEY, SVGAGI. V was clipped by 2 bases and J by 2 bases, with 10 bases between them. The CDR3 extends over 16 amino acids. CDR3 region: CASSYRQGAYNSPLHF. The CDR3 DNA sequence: TGTGCCAGCAGTTACAGGCAGGGCGCCTATAATTCACCCCTCCACTTT.

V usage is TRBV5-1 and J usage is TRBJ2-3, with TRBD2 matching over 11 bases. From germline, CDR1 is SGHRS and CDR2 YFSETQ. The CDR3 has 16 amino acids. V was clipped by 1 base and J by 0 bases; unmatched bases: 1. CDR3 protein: CASSLRLAGSTDTQYF. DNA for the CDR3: TGCGCCAGCAGCTTGCGACTAGCGGGAAGCACAGATACGCAGTATTTT.

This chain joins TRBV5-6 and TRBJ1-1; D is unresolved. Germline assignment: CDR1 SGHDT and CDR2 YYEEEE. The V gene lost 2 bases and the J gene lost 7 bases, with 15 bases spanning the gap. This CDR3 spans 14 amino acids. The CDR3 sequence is CASSFSGGSGEAFF. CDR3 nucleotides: TGTGCCAGCAGCTTTTCGGGCGGAAGTGGTGAAGCTTTCTTT.

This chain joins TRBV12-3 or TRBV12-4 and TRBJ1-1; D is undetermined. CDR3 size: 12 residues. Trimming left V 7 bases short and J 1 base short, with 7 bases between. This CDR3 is CASTWGNTEAFF. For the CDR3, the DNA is TGTGCCAGCACCTGGGGGAACACTGAAGCTTTCTTT.

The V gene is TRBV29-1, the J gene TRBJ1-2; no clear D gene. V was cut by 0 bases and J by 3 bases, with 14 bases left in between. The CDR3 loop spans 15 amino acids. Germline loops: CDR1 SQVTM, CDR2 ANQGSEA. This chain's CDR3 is CSVEDRARSDYGYTF. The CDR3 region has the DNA TGCAGCGTTGAAGACCGAGCACGGTCGGACTATGGCTACACCTTC.

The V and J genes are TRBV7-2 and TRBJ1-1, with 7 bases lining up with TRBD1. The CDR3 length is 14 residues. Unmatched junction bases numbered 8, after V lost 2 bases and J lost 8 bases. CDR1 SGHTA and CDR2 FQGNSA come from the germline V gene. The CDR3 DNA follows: TGTGCCAGCAGCTTAAGGTATAGGGACAGCGAAGCTTTCTTT. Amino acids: CASSLRYRDSEAFF. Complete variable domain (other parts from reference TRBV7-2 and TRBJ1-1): GAGVSQSPSNKVTEKGKDVELRCDPISGHTALYWYRQSLGQGLEFLIYFQGNSAPDKSGLPSDRFSAERTGGSVSTLTIQRTQQEDSAVYLCASSLRYRDSEAFFGQGTRLTVV.

The CDR3 loop reads CASTRLAGGTGELFF. In DNA, the CDR3 is TGTGCCAGCACCCGACTAGCGGGAGGGACCGGGGAGCTGTTTTTT. This sequence joins TRBV6-5 and TRBJ2-2, with TRBD2 matching 14 bases. The CDR3 extends over 15 amino acids. Germline loops: CDR1 MNHEY, CDR2 SVGAGI. With V trimmed by 7 bases and J by 5 bases, 3 bases remained unmatched.